This paragraph covers one T cell receptor (beta chain) sequence. Its target is unknown. Clones were sequenced by immunoSEQ multiplex PCR, and TCRdb holds only the in-frame ones, with some missing. The sample carries fewer than 120,000 clones, about 88% recorded once. V lost 3 bases, J lost 1 base, and 12 bases lay in between. The CDR3 length is 15 residues. Germline V gene data show CDR1 as SGHDN and CDR2 as FVKESK. The data belong to a study of T cell responses to AZD1222 COVID-19 vaccine. Whole-study results and caveats: Compared with day 0, the breadth and depth of the Spike-specific TCR repertoire rose significantly after two doses of AZD1222.

The sequence was collected from an adult in good health. Sequenced here: peripheral blood, sampled on day 0 of AZD1222 vaccination. The chain couples TRBV14 to TRBJ1-2; no reliable D call. CDR3 nucleotide sequence: TGTGCCAGCAGCCACATGTCGAGCATTAACTATGGCTACACCTTC. This codes for CASSHMSSINYGYTF. Variable domain in full (rest from reference TRBV14 and TRBJ1-2): EAGVTQFPSHSVIEKGQTVTLRCDPISGHDNLYWYRRVMGKEIKFLLHFVKESKQDESGMPNNRFLAERTGGTYSTLKVQPAELEDSGVYFCASSHMSSINYGYTFGSGTRLTVV.